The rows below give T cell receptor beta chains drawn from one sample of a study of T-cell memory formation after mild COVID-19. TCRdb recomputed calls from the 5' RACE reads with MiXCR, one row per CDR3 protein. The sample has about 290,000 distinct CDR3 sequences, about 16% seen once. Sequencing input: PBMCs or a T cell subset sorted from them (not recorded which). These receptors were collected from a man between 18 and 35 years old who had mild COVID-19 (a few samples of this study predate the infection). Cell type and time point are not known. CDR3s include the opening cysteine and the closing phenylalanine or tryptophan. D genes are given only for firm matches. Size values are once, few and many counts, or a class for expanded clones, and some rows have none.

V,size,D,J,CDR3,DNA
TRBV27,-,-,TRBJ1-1,CASSPIYRANEAFF,TGTGCCAGCAGTCCTATTTACAGGGCCAATGAAGCTTTCTTT
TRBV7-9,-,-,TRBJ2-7,CASSLTGISYEQYF,TGTGCCAGCAGCCTAACCGGGATCTCCTACGAGCAGTACTTC
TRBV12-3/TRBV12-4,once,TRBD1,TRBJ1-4,CASRPAGGSEKLFF,TGTGCCAGCAGGCCCGCAGGGGGATCTGAAAAACTGTTTTTT
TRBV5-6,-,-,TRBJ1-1,CASYILGTEAFF,TGTGCCAGCTATATACTAGGCACTGAAGCTTTCTTT
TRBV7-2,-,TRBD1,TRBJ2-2,CASSLNRGPVTGELFF,TGTGCCAGCAGCTTAAACAGGGGACCGGTTACCGGGGAGCTGTTTTTT
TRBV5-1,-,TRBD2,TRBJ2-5,CASSTSSGGAETQYF,TGCGCCAGCAGCACCTCTAGCGGGGGGGCGGAGACCCAGTACTTC
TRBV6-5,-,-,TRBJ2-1,CASTKASDRNQQFF,TGTGCCAGCACCAAGGCCTCCGACAGAAATCAGCAGTTCTTC
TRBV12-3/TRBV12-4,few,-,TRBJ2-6,CASRPGRPGANVLTF,TGTGCCAGCAGACCTGGGAGGCCTGGGGCCAACGTCCTGACTTTC
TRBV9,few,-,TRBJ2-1,CASSVVGLPYNEQFF,TGTGCCAGCAGCGTAGTGGGACTCCCCTACAATGAGCAGTTCTTC
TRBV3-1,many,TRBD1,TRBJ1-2,CASSRYDRGQNYGYTF,TGTGCCAGCAGCCGTTACGACAGGGGACAAAACTATGGCTACACCTTC
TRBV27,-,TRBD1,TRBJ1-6,CASSSKGDSYNSPLHF,TGTGCCAGCAGCTCCAAGGGGGACAGTTATAATTCACCCCTCCACTTT
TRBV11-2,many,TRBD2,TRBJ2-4,CASSENSGGVGIQYF,TGTGCCAGCAGCGAAAATAGCGGGGGGGTCGGCATTCAGTACTTC
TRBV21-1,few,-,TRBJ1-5,CASTGQGRQPQHF,TGTGCCAGCACTGGACAGGGACGTCAGCCCCAGCATTTT
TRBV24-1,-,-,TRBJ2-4,CATSDWGEIQYF,TGTGCCACCAGTGATTGGGGGGAGATTCAGTACTTC
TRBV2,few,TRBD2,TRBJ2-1,CASSVRSGGVYNEQFF,TGTGCCAGCAGTGTTCGTAGCGGGGGAGTCTACAATGAGCAGTTCTTC
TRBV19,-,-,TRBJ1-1,CASTPGTEAFF,TGTGCCAGTACCCCGGGGACTGAAGCTTTCTTT
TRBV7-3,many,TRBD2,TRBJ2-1,CASSLSGGHYNEQFF,TGTGCCAGCAGCTTAAGCGGGGGGCATTACAATGAGCAGTTCTTC
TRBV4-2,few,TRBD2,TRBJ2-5,CASSHEPGLAGEETQYF,TGTGCCAGCAGCCACGAACCGGGACTAGCGGGGGAAGAGACCCAGTACTTC
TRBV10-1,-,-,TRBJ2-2,CASSPSSYGELFF,TGCGCCAGCTCCCCTTCGTCGTACGGGGAGCTGTTTTTT
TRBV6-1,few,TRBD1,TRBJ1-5,CASKVTGSQPQHF,TGTGCCAGCAAGGTGACAGGGAGTCAGCCCCAGCATTTT
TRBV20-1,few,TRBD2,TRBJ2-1,CSALYSGGLFEQFF,TGCAGTGCTTTATATAGCGGGGGGCTATTTGAGCAGTTCTTC
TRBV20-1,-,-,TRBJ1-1,CSAHGHLYTEAFF,TGCAGTGCTCACGGACACCTCTACACTGAAGCTTTCTTT
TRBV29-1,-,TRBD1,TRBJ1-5,CSAAEGQGRNQPQHF,TGCAGCGCCGCGGAGGGACAGGGGCGAAATCAGCCCCAGCATTTT
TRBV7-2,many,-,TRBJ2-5,CASSLGNRETQYF,TGTGCCAGCAGCTTAGGGAACCGGGAGACCCAGTACTTC
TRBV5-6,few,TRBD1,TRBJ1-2,CASSLAGQAYGYTF,TGTGCCAGCAGCTTGGCGGGACAGGCCTATGGCTACACCTTC
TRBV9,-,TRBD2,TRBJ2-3,CASSWTSEDTQYF,TGTGCCAGCTCCTGGACTAGCGAAGATACGCAGTATTTT
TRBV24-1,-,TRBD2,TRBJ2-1,CATSDFSGTYNEQFF,TGTGCCACCAGTGATTTTAGCGGGACTTACAATGAGCAGTTCTTC
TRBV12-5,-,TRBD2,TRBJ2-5,CASGSSGQETQYF,TGTGCTAGTGGCTCTAGCGGCCAAGAGACCCAGTACTTC
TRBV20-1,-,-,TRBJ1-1,CSARVAGKNTEAFF,TGCAGTGCTAGAGTGGCGGGCAAGAACACTGAAGCTTTCTTT
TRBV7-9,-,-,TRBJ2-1,CASSLAFNEQFF,TGTGCCAGCAGCCTGGCCTTCAATGAGCAGTTCTTC
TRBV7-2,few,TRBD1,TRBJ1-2,CASRDRGTYGYTF,TGTGCCAGCAGGGACAGGGGGACCTATGGCTACACCTTC
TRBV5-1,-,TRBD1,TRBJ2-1,CASSLGTANEQFF,TGCGCCAGCAGCCTGGGGACAGCTAATGAGCAGTTCTTC
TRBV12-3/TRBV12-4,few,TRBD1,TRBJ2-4,CASSTGTDIKNIQYF,TGTGCCAGCAGCACCGGGACAGACATCAAAAACATTCAGTACTTC
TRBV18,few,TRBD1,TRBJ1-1,CASSGQVNTEAFF,TGTGCCAGCTCGGGACAGGTGAACACTGAAGCTTTCTTT
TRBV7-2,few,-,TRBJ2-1,CASSSKREQNFSSYNEQFF,TGTGCCAGCAGCTCCAAGAGGGAGCAGAACTTTAGCTCCTACAATGAGCAGTTCTTC
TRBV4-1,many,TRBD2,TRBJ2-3,CASSQAGTSGGPQDTQYF,TGCGCCAGCAGCCAAGCAGGGACTAGCGGGGGGCCTCAAGATACGCAGTATTTT
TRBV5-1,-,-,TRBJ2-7,CASSLTGSITYEQYF,TGCGCCAGCAGCCTCACAGGGTCCATTACCTACGAGCAGTACTTC
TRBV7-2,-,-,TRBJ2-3,CASRRAGTARDTQYF,TGTGCCAGCAGACGCGCAGGGACTGCCAGAGATACGCAGTATTTT
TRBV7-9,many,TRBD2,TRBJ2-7,CASSLVERERQYF,TGTGCCAGCAGCTTAGTTGAGCGGGAGCGGCAGTACTTC
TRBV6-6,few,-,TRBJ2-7,CASSYSTGGNEQYF,TGTGCCAGCAGTTACTCGACCGGAGGGAACGAGCAGTACTTC
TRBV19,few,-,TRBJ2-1,CASSRTAISYNEQFF,TGTGCCAGTAGTAGGACAGCCATCTCCTACAATGAGCAGTTCTTC
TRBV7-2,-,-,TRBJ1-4,CASSSGREGKLFF,TGTGCCAGCAGCTCCGGGCGCGAGGGGAAACTGTTTTTT
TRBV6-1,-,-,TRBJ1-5,CASSESKVYSNQPQHF,TGTGCCAGCAGTGAATCTAAAGTGTATAGCAATCAGCCCCAGCATTTT
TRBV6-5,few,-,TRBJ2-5,CASSYRGTGRETQYF,TGTGCCAGCAGTTACAGAGGTACGGGTCGAGAGACCCAGTACTTC
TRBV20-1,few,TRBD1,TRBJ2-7,CSAPGTGHPDEQYF,TGCAGTGCGCCCGGGACAGGACACCCCGACGAGCAGTACTTC
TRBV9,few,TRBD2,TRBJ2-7,CASSVGSGVDYEQYF,TGTGCCAGCAGCGTAGGCAGCGGGGTGGACTACGAGCAGTACTTC
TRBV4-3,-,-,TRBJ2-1,CASSQVFTLRPRNEQFF,TGCGCCAGCAGCCAAGTATTTACCCTCCGCCCCCGCAATGAGCAGTTCTTC
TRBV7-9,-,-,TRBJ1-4,CASSHDHEKLFF,TGTGCCAGCAGCCACGACCATGAAAAACTGTTTTTT
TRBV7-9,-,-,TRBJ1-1,CASSFRTGYLEAFF,TGTGCCAGCAGTTTTAGGACTGGGTATTTGGAAGCTTTCTTT